These 5 T cell receptor beta chains were sequenced from one sample in a study of blood T cell repertoires in COVID-19. Clones were read by immunoSEQ multiplex PCR, and TCRdb kept only the in-frame ones, dropping some. This table has around 68,000 clones, 89% appearing once. Sequenced: peripheral blood. The receptor set was obtained from a middle-aged man with active COVID-19.

The chain employs TRBV30 and TRBJ2-5; weak D call: TRBD1 (6 bases). This CDR3 has 14 amino acids. Germline loops: CDR1 GTSNPN, CDR2 SVGIG (reference sequence). V was cut by 0 bases and J by 2 bases, with 10 bases left in between. The CDR3 nucleotides read TGTGCCTGGAGTGTACGGACAGTTCAAGAGACCCAGTACTTC. Residues: CAWSVRTVQETQYF.

This chain joins TRBV4-3 and TRBJ2-7; 8 bases agree with TRBD2. J gave up 4 bases and V 2 bases, and 1 base lay outside the gene matches. Germline CDR1 LGHNA, CDR2 YSLEER. The CDR3 totals 13 residues. CDR3 DNA sequence: TGCGCCAGCAGCCAACCGGGAGGGTACGAGCAGTACTTC. Translating gives CASSQPGGYEQYF.

The V and J genes are TRBV4-3 and TRBJ2-7; a possible D gene is TRBD1 (6 bases). Germline values: CDR1 LGHNA, CDR2 YSLEER. This CDR3 comprises 13 residues. V was trimmed by 0 bases and J by 7 bases, leaving 10 bases between them. CDR3 residues: CASSQDRQGEQYF. In DNA form, the CDR3 reads TGCGCCAGCAGCCAAGATCGCCAGGGGGAGCAGTACTTC.

This clone occurred once. The chain employs TRBV2 and TRBJ2-7; 7 bases are a match to TRBD1. The V gene end was trimmed by 9 bases and the J gene end by 6 bases; junction bases not matched to a gene: 17. The germline V gene encodes CDR1 SNHLY and CDR2 FYNNEI. The CDR3 runs to 15 residues. CDR3 sequence: CASQPTGTLRSEQYF. The CDR3 DNA follows: TGTGCCAGTCAACCGACAGGGACCCTTAGGAGCGAGCAGTACTTC.

The chain carries TRBV19 and TRBJ2-2, with 8 bases that match TRBD1. V gave up 2 bases and J gave up 0 bases; unmatched junction bases: 14. Germline V gene data show CDR1 as LNHDA and CDR2 as SQIVND (reference sequence). The CDR3 is 20 amino acids. CDR3 sequence (DNA): TGTGCCAGTAGTATACCCAGGGGGCAGCCTTTTCACGCGAACACCGGGGAGCTGTTTTTT. Protein product: CASSIPRGQPFHANTGELFF.